These T cell receptor beta chains were read from a single sample in a study of blood T cells in healthy people across ages. One entry per CDR3 protein results from TCRdb running MiXCR on the 5' RACE reads. Seen here are about 1.7 million distinct CDR3 sequences, 28% observed once, and the top ten hold roughly 8%. Sequenced material: blood. The receptors shown here come from a woman under 40 in good health. CDR3s include the opening cysteine and the closing phenylalanine or tryptophan. The D gene is left open where the match is weak. Size tells how often a clone was seen (once, few, many) or the class of an expanded clone, and some rows leave it out.

>TRBJ2-1|.|TRBV6-1|few
TGTGCCAGCAGTGAATTGGCAGTAGGCCACAATGAGCAGTTCTTC
CASSELAVGHNEQFF
>TRBJ2-7|.|TRBV5-4|few
TGTGCCAGCAGCCCGGAGATCGGCGTTCCCTACGAGCAGTACTTC
CASSPEIGVPYEQYF
>TRBJ2-3|.|TRBV20-1|.
TGCAGTGGCCCGGCGAGGAACACAGATACGCAGTATTTT
CSGPARNTDTQYF
>TRBJ1-6|TRBD1|TRBV20-1|.
TGCAGTGCTAGAGGCTCTGGGACAGGGCCCAATTCACCCCTCCACTTT
CSARGSGTGPNSPLHF
>TRBJ2-7|.|TRBV5-6|once
TGTGCCAGCAGCTCGATGGGGGGTTACTGGTCCGAGCAGTACTTC
CASSSMGGYWSEQYF
>TRBJ2-1|.|TRBV20-1|.
TGCAGTGCTAGTGTCAGGGACAATAAGCAGTTCTTC
CSASVRDNKQFF
>TRBJ1-3|.|TRBV9|.
TGTGCCAGCAGCGCTCCCCTCCGGGACTCTGGAAACACCATATATTTT
CASSAPLRDSGNTIYF
>TRBJ1-2|TRBD1|TRBV25-1|.
TGTGCCAGCACAGGGGGCGATGGCTACACCTTC
CASTGGDGYTF
>TRBJ2-3|.|TRBV4-3|many
TGCGCCAGCAGCCAGAACAGGGACTATACGCAGTATTTT
CASSQNRDYTQYF
>TRBJ2-1|.|TRBV18|.
TGTGCCAGCTCACCTGGCGGGGCAAGTATTTACAATGGGCAGTTCTTC
CASSPGGASIYNGQFF
>TRBJ1-2|.|TRBV20-1|few
TGCAGTGCTAGGGCACAGGACTATGGCTACACCTTC
CSARAQDYGYTF
>TRBJ2-1|.|TRBV20-1|once
TGCAGTGCCCCAGACTACCTCACAAATGAGCAGTTCTTC
CSAPDYLTNEQFF
>TRBJ2-1|.|TRBV7-3|few
TGTGCCAGCAGCTCAGGGGGGGGAGACTCCTGCAATGAGCAGTTCTTC
CASSSGGGDSCNEQFF
>TRBJ2-4|.|TRBV6-2/TRBV6-3|few
TGTGCCAGCAGTTTGCGGGTCGGGGGCATTCAGTACTTC
CASSLRVGGIQYF
>TRBJ2-7|.|TRBV20-1|many
TGCAGTGCTAGAGATCTTGGAAGGGCGGCTAGCCCTGGGTACGAGCAGTACTTC
CSARDLGRAASPGYEQYF
>TRBJ2-3|.|TRBV7-2|.
TGTGCCAGCAGCTTAAGGTCGGGAACCGTCGGCCTGGATACGCAGTATTTT
CASSLRSGTVGLDTQYF
>TRBJ1-5|.|TRBV5-5|many
TGTGCCAGTGGCGACGAGCCCGGGGGGCCCCAGCATTTT
CASGDEPGGPQHF
>TRBJ1-1|.|TRBV21-1|.
TGTGCCAGCAGCAAAAAGAATGGACCCTGGGTCATGAACACTGAAGCTTTCTTT
CASSKKNGPWVMNTEAFF
>TRBJ2-6|.|TRBV12-3/TRBV12-4|.
TGTGCCAGCAGTTTAACGGGCCAGGGTCTATCTGGGGCCAACGTCCTGACTTTC
CASSLTGQGLSGANVLTF
>TRBJ2-2|.|TRBV6-6|.
TGTGCCAGCAGACCCGTACGAGGGGCGGTGGCCGGGGAGCTGTTTTTT
CASRPVRGAVAGELFF
>TRBJ2-2|.|TRBV10-3|.
TGTGCCATCAGTGAAGACACCGGGGAGCTGTTTTTT
CAISEDTGELFF
>TRBJ2-4|TRBD2|TRBV6-6|few
TGTGCCAGCAGTCCCCTAGCGGGAGGGTCGTCTGAGCAGTACTTC
CASSPLAGGSSEQYF
>TRBJ2-5|TRBD2|TRBV9|.
TGTGCCAGACAACTAGCGGGGGGATACAATGAGCAGTACTTC
CARQLAGGYNEQYF
>TRBJ2-3|TRBD2|TRBV6-4|.
TGTGCCAGCTCGGCGGGGGAGGCAGATACGCAGTATTTT
CASSAGEADTQYF
>TRBJ2-3|.|TRBV18|.
TGTGCCAGCTCACGGACTGTTAGCACAGATACGCAGTATTTT
CASSRTVSTDTQYF
>TRBJ1-2|.|TRBV15|few
TGTGCCACCAGCAGTCCCCGGGACATTTTATATGGCTACACCTTC
CATSSPRDILYGYTF
>TRBJ2-7|TRBD1|TRBV7-9|.
TGTGCCAGCAGCCCCGACAGGGGTATCTCCTACGAGCAGTACTTC
CASSPDRGISYEQYF
>TRBJ2-1|.|TRBV20-1|.
TGCAGTGCTAGAGATACGCGGCCGGAGCAGTTCTTC
CSARDTRPEQFF
>TRBJ1-1|.|TRBV7-3|once
TGTGCCAGCAGCTTTTGGAGGTTGGCTGAAGCTTTCTTT
CASSFWRLAEAFF
>TRBJ1-1|TRBD1|TRBV28|.
TGTGCCAGCAGTTCACATCACACCCGGGACAGCCTGCAGGCTTTCTTT
CASSSHHTRDSLQAFF
>TRBJ2-5|.|TRBV10-1|many
TGCGCCAGCAGTGAAGGTTCGCAGGGCCAAGAGACCCAGTACTTC
CASSEGSQGQETQYF
>TRBJ1-2|.|TRBV20-1|.
TGCAGTACTAAACGGGGGAACTATGGCTACACCTTC
CSTKRGNYGYTF
>TRBJ2-1|.|TRBV2|.
TGTGCCAGCAGTGAACTCGGGCCGGGGAATGAGCAGTTCTTC
CASSELGPGNEQFF
>TRBJ2-5|.|TRBV6-2/TRBV6-3|few
TGTGCCAGCAGACAGACCTTAGAGGAGACCCAGTACTTC
CASRQTLEETQYF
>TRBJ2-7|.|TRBV20-1|.
TGCAGTGCTAGAGACCAAACAGGGGGGGACGAGCAGTACTTC
CSARDQTGGDEQYF
>TRBJ2-2|TRBD1|TRBV5-1|.
TGCGCCAGCAGCGCCTCGACAGGGTCCACCGGGGAGCTGTTTTTT
CASSASTGSTGELFF
>TRBJ2-2|.|TRBV7-8|.
TGTGCCAGCAGCTTACCCGGCGTCTCACTGAACACCGGGGAGCTGTTTTTT
CASSLPGVSLNTGELFF
>TRBJ1-2|.|TRBV6-5|few
TGTACCAGCAGTTACTCTTCCCTTAACTATGGCTACACCTTC
CTSSYSSLNYGYTF
>TRBJ2-1|.|TRBV3-1|few
TGTGCCAGCAGCGAGCCCGGGACCTACAATGAGCAGTTCTTC
CASSEPGTYNEQFF
>TRBJ2-1|TRBD2|TRBV12-3/TRBV12-4|.
TGTGCCAGCAGTGATAGCGGGGGGGCTTGGGATGAGCAGTTCTTC
CASSDSGGAWDEQFF